The present T cell receptor (beta chain) was sequenced within a study of T cell repertoires in cytomegalovirus infection. Study in general: Recently identified HLA-C-restricted CMV epitopes were among the peptides used. Carrying CMV and the relevant HLA type showed in public TCR beta signatures. Study-wide points: Individuals carrying CMV plus the relevant HLA were identified by cumulative frequency of public TCR beta families. Dominant in the ex vivo response were TCR beta clonotypes restricted by HLA-C and specific for CMV.

MiXCR was run by TCRdb on the reads, yielding one entry per CDR3 protein. This table holds around 430,000 distinct CDR3 sequences, under 55% found once. Notes on this clonotype: Its cognate antigen is unknown.

V was cut by 2 bases and J by 7 bases, with 19 bases left in between. Germline assignment: CDR1 SGHNT and CDR2 YYREEE (reference sequence). The CDR3 is 16 residues long. The chain joins TRBV5-4 to TRBJ1-5; D may be TRBD1 (5 bases). The receptor comes from a human donor in good health (CMV status not recorded). Some clones in this sample may be carry-over from other donors' samples. The sequencing used cultured PBMCs, collected from culture after CMV antigen stimulation. This CDR3 reads CASSFRPGRVVQPQHF. CDR3 sequence (DNA): TGTGCCAGCAGCTTTCGGCCCGGCAGGGTCGTCCAGCCCCAGCATTTT.